This T cell receptor (beta chain) was identified during a study of blood T cell repertoires in COVID-19. Study overall: PBMCs, B-cell-depleted T cells, or T cells were the source of the cDNA or gDNA that made up the material.

Original handling: Amplification from reference gene primers served as the basis for estimated nucleated cell counts. TCRdb's table, derived via immunoSEQ multiplex PCR, lists solely in-frame clones and lacks some. D and trimming come from the DNA, and the V and J calls and clone size come from that table. The repertoire has just under 75,000 clones, 75% to 90% of them found once; the top ten carry around 2.3%. The CDR3 totals 16 residues. Germline values: CDR1 LGHDT, CDR2 YNNKEL (reference sequence). V gave up 6 bases and J gave up 5 bases, with 22 bases separating them. Material for sequencing was peripheral blood. The chain couples TRBV3-1 (or the pseudogene TRBV3-2) to TRBJ2-5; tentatively, D is TRBD1 (6 bases). The clonotype originates from a man at least 80 years old with active or convalescent COVID-19. The CDR3 DNA is TGTGCCAGCAGAACAACCCAGGGGCGCGCGTGGGAGACCCAGTACTTC. Protein: CASRTTQGRAWETQYF.